The 17 T cell receptor beta chains listed next were all sequenced from one sample in a study of PD-1 blockade in mismatch repair-deficient tumors. The table came from immunoSEQ multiplex PCR; TCRdb's copy has only in-frame clones and leaves some out. In the table there are 30,000 to 45,000 clones, around 83% of which are singletons. The starting material was peripheral blood, obtained 76 weeks after starting pembrolizumab. The origin of the receptors is an adult with mismatch repair-deficient cancer.

V gene TRBV7-6 combines with J gene TRBJ2-2, with 10 bases aligning to TRBD2. This CDR3 contains 19 residues. J gave up 3 bases and V 5 bases, and 15 bases lay outside the gene matches. Germline V gene lookup returns CDR1 SGHVS and CDR2 FNYEAQ. The DNA of the CDR3 is TGTGCCAGCAGCCCCCGCGGCCCTAGCGGGAGTGGAGACACCGGGGAGCTGTTTTTT. As protein: CASSPRGPSGSGDTGELFF. The variable domain in full, completed from reference TRBV7-6 and TRBJ2-2, reads GAGVSQSPRYKVTKRGQDVALRCDPISGHVSLYWYRQALGQGPEFLTYFNYEAQQDKSGLPNDRFSAERPEGSISTLTIQRTEQRDSAMYRCASSPRGPSGSGDTGELFFGEGSRLTVL.

This chain uses TRBV6-5 with TRBJ2-3; 8 bases are a match to TRBD2. With V trimmed by 8 bases and J by 3 bases, 7 bases remained unmatched. The CDR3 runs to 14 residues. CDR1 is MNHEY and CDR2 is SVGAGI in the germline V gene. CDR3: CASRSPSGTDTQYF. CDR3 bases: TGTGCCAGCCGGAGCCCTAGCGGGACAGATACGCAGTATTTT.

The chain has TRBV2 and TRBJ2-7; 10 nucleotides align to TRBD1. The germline gives CDR1 SNHLY, CDR2 FYNNEI. J was trimmed by 6 bases and V by 8 bases; bases with no gene match: 10. This CDR3 spans 14 amino acids. This chain's CDR3 is CASRRTGGPGEQYF. As DNA, the CDR3 is TGTGCCAGCCGCAGGACAGGGGGGCCTGGCGAGCAGTACTTC. The full variable domain, rest sourced from reference TRBV2 and TRBJ2-7, is EPEVTQTPSHQVTQMGQEVILRCVPISNHLYFYWYRQILGQKVEFLVSFYNNEISEKSEIFDDQFSVERPDGSNFTLKIRSTKLEDSAMYFCASRRTGGPGEQYFGPGTRLTVT.

The rearrangement links TRBV6-5 to TRBJ1-1; 8 nucleotides match TRBD1. CDR1 is MNHEY and CDR2 is SVGAGI in the germline V gene. This CDR3 is built from 15 residues. Trimming took 5 bases from V and 1 from J; bases not matched to a gene: 6. The CDR3 reads CASSPQGEGNTEAFF. Written as DNA, the CDR3 is TGTGCCAGCAGTCCACAGGGGGAGGGGAACACTGAAGCTTTCTTT.

The rearrangement links TRBV14 to TRBJ2-2, with 9 nucleotides matching TRBD2. CDR1 is SGHDN and CDR2 is FVKESK in the germline V gene. V lost 4 bases to trimming and J lost 1 base; unmatched junction nucleotides: 4. This CDR3 region has 16 residues. The CDR3 DNA is TGTGCCAGCAGCCGCGGACTAGCGATGAACACCGGGGAGCTGTTTTTT. This codes for CASSRGLAMNTGELFF.

V gene TRBV7-3 combines with J gene TRBJ1-2, with 7 bases identical to TRBD1. CDR3 length: 14 residues. The V gene's germline CDR1 is SGHTA and CDR2 FQGTGA. V shed 5 bases and J 4 bases; nucleotides not matched to a gene: 7. CDR3 protein: CASSHPGQSYGYTF. CDR3 sequence (DNA): TGTGCCAGCAGCCATCCGGGACAGTCCTATGGCTACACCTTC.

This clone was picked up one time. This chain uses TRBV28 with TRBJ1-5; 8 bases match TRBD1. CDR3 length: 14 residues. Germline CDR1 MDHEN, CDR2 SYDVKM. V dropped 3 bases and J dropped 5; count of bases not matched to a gene: 3. The DNA for the CDR3 is TGTGCCAGCAGTTTGGACAGGGCCGATCAGCCCCAGCATTTT. Translation gives CASSLDRADQPQHF.

The V call is TRBV30, the J call TRBJ1-1, with 8 positions matching TRBD1. Trimming removed 1 base from V and 3 bases from J; junction bases left unmatched: 1. The CDR3 has 13 residues. Germline values: CDR1 GTSNPN, CDR2 SVGIG (reference sequence). CDR3 in DNA: TGTGCCTGGAGTGGGGACAGGCACACTGAAGCTTTCTTT. This gives the protein CAWSGDRHTEAFF.

The chain recombines TRBV6-6 with TRBJ1-3; D is ambiguous. V shed 4 bases and J shed 6 bases, with 7 bases lying between them. Germline V CDR1 and CDR2: MNHNY, SVGAGI (reference sequence). This CDR3 comprises 12 residues. This CDR3 reads CASSSGPNTIYF. CDR3 sequence (DNA): TGTGCCAGCAGTTCCGGTCCAAACACCATATATTTT.

The chain carries TRBV29-1 and TRBJ2-1; TRBD2 matches at 12 bases. This CDR3 contains 14 residues. The germline CDR1 and CDR2 sequences are SQVTM and ANQGSEA. The V gene end was trimmed by 7 bases and the J gene end by 4 bases; junction bases not matched to a gene: 5. CDR3 region: CSGKLAGGYNEQFF. The DNA of the CDR3 is TGCAGCGGGAAACTAGCGGGAGGTTACAATGAGCAGTTCTTC.

The chain carries TRBV11-2 and TRBJ2-5; D not certain. From germline, CDR1 is SGHAT and CDR2 FQNNGV. V gave up 2 bases and J gave up 4 bases, with 11 bases separating them. This CDR3 has 14 residues. The CDR3 DNA follows: TGTGCCAGCAGCTTATCATGGGGAATAGAGACCCAGTACTTC. Translating it yields CASSLSWGIETQYF.

The chain recombines TRBV20-1 with TRBJ2-5; a weak D match, TRBD2 (5 bases). Germline assignment: CDR1 DFQATT and CDR2 SNEGSKA (reference sequence). The CDR3 contains 11 residues. V shed 7 bases and J shed 4 bases, with 10 bases lying between them. The CDR3 DNA reads as TGCAGTGTTAGCGATAGAGAGACCCAGTACTTC. Its translation is CSVSDRETQYF.

The chain is built from TRBV10-3 and TRBJ1-1; D remains ambiguous. Per germline, CDR1 ENHRY and CDR2 SYGVKD. V gave up 9 bases and J gave up 2 bases, with 10 bases separating them. The CDR3 is made up of 12 amino acids. The CDR3, as DNA: TGTGCCATTCAGGAGTACAACACTGAAGCTTTCTTT. It specifies CAIQEYNTEAFF.

This clone showed up just a few times. The V call is TRBV15, the J call TRBJ2-2; D gene ambiguous. This CDR3 has 13 residues. Trimming shortened V by 5 bases and J by 6 bases, and 10 bases separated the two germline ends. Germline V lookup: CDR1 LNHNV, CDR2 YYDKDF (reference sequence). The CDR3 spells CATSGDSAGELFF. CDR3 in DNA: TGTGCCACCAGCGGGGATTCCGCCGGGGAGCTGTTTTTT.

The chain is built from TRBV6-6 and TRBJ2-2; 8 bases are shared with TRBD2. The CDR3 has 15 amino acids. V shed 6 bases, J shed 1 base, and the junction held 4 bases outside the gene matches. Germline assignment: CDR1 MNHNY and CDR2 SVGAGI (reference sequence). Written as DNA, the CDR3 is TGTGCCAGCAGCCCACTAGCGGTGAACACCGGGGAGCTGTTTTTT. Amino acid sequence: CASSPLAVNTGELFF.

This chain connects TRBV2 to TRBJ2-7, with TRBD1 matching over 9 bases. The CDR3 spans 14 residues. Trimming took 6 bases from V and 6 from J; bases not matched to a gene: 9. Per the germline V gene, CDR1 is SNHLY and CDR2 is FYNNEI. The CDR3 sequence: CASSFGQGISEQYF. The CDR3 region has the DNA TGTGCCAGCAGCTTCGGACAGGGGATTAGCGAGCAGTACTTC. The full variable domain, in which reference TRBV2 and TRBJ2-7 provide the parts outside the CDR3, is EPEVTQTPSHQVTQMGQEVILRCVPISNHLYFYWYRQILGQKVEFLVSFYNNEISEKSEIFDDQFSVERPDGSNFTLKIRSTKLEDSAMYFCASSFGQGISEQYFGPGTRLTVT.

The chain has TRBV4-1 and TRBJ2-1; D perhaps matches TRBD1 (5 bases). V was pared by 1 base and J by 4 bases, with 5 bases between. The CDR3 totals 13 residues. Germline loops: CDR1 MGHRA, CDR2 YSYEKL. CDR3 nucleotide sequence: TGCGCCAGCAGCCAAGGACAGTACAATGAGCAGTTCTTC. Protein product: CASSQGQYNEQFF.